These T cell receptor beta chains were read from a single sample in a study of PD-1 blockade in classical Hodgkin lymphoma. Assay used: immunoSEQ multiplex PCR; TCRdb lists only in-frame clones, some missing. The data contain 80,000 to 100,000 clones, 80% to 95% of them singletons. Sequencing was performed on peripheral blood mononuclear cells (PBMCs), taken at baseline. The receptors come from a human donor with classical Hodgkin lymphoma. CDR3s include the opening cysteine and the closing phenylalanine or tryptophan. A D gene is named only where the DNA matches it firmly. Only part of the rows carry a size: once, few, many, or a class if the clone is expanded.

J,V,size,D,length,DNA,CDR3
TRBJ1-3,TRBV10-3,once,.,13,TGTGCCAGCTCACCAAACTCTGGAAACACCATATATTTT,CASSPNSGNTIYF
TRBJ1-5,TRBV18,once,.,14,TGTGCCAGCTCACCAGGGGCCAGCAATCAGCCCCAGCATTTT,CASSPGASNQPQHF
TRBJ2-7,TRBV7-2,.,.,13,TGTGCCAGCAGCTTAGGGACCCCCCTCGAGCAGTACTTC,CASSLGTPLEQYF
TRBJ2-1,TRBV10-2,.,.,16,TGCGCCAGCAGGGATACCGGGACTGGACCAGCGGGTGAGCAGTTCTTC,CASRDTGTGPAGEQFF
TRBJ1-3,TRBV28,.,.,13,TGTGCCAGCAGGCAGGGATCTGGAAACACCATATATTTT,CASRQGSGNTIYF
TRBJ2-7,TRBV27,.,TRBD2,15,TGTGCCAGCAGTTTCTCCGGGACTATCCCCTACGAGCAGTACTTC,CASSFSGTIPYEQYF
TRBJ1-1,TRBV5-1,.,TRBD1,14,TGCGCCAGCGCCCCGGGACAGGGAGGAACTGAAGCTTTCTTT,CASAPGQGGTEAFF
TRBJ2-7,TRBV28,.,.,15,TGTGCCAGCAGTCCTCCACGGGGCGCTCGTCACGAGCAGTACTTC,CASSPPRGARHEQYF
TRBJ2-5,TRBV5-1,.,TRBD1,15,TGCGCCAGCAGTATGGGACAGGGTGGAGGTGAGACCCAGTACTTC,CASSMGQGGGETQYF
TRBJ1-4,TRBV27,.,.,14,TGTGCCAGCAGTCCCGGGGGCATCCGAGAAAAACTGTTTTTT,CASSPGGIREKLFF
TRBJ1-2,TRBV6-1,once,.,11,TGTGCCATATCGCCCGGCAGGGGCTACACCTTC,CAISPGRGYTF
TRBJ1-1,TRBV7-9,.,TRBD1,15,TGTGCCAGCAGCCTACAGGGGGCCCGTGACACTGAAGCTTTCTTT,CASSLQGARDTEAFF
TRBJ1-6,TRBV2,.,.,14,TGTGCCAGCACGGGGGAGTCCCATAATTCACCCCTCCACTTT,CASTGESHNSPLHF
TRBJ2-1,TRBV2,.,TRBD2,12,TGTGCCAGCAGTGAAGAAGCTAGCGGAGGGTTCTTC,CASSEEASGGFF
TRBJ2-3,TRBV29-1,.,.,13,TGCAGCGTTAATAGTGGGCACACAGATACGCAGTATTTT,CSVNSGHTDTQYF
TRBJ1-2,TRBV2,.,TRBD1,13,TGTGCCAGCACGGGACAGGGGGCCTATGGCTACACCTTC,CASTGQGAYGYTF
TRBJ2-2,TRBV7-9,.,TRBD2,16,TGTGCCAGCAGCTATGCGGGGGGCATGGGCACCGGGGAGCTGTTTTTT,CASSYAGGMGTGELFF
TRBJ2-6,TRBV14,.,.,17,TGTGCCAGCAGCCAAGGGGTGGGGCTCTCTGGGGCCAACGTCCTGACTTTC,CASSQGVGLSGANVLTF
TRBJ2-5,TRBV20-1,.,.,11,TGCAGTGCCCTTCTAGTCCAGACCCAGTACTTC,CSALLVQTQYF
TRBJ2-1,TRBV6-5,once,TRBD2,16,TGTGCCAGCAGTTACTCTCTAGCGGAGAACTACAATGAGCAGTTCTTC,CASSYSLAENYNEQFF
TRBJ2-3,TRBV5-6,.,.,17,TGTGCCAGCAGCTTGGACGGGGGGCTAGCACGTACAGATACGCAGTATTTT,CASSLDGGLARTDTQYF
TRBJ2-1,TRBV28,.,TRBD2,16,TGTGCCAGCCACAATTTCAGGCGGGGGAGATACAATGAGCAGTTCTTC,CASHNFRRGRYNEQFF
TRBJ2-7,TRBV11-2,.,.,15,TGTGCCAGCAGCTCCGGGCCCGAACGCGGGTACGAGCAGTACTTC,CASSSGPERGYEQYF
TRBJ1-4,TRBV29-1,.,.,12,TGCAGCGTAGGAAGACAGAATGAAAAACTGTTTTTT,CSVGRQNEKLFF
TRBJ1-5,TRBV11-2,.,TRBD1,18,TGTGCCAGCAGCCCCCGGGACAGGGGGAGGATGGGCAATCAGCCCCAGCATTTT,CASSPRDRGRMGNQPQHF
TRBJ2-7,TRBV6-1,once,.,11,TGTGCCAGCAGTGAGCGATGGGGGTGGACCTTC,CASSERWGWTF
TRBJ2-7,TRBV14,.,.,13,TGTGCCAGCAGCCAATACAGGGTAAGAGAGCAGTACTTC,CASSQYRVREQYF
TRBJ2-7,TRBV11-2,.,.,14,TGTGCCAGCAGCTTAGGCGGGACGGGCTACGAGCAGTACTTC,CASSLGGTGYEQYF
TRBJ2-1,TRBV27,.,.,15,TGTGCCAGCAGTTTGGCAGCTAGCGCCTACAATGAGCAGTTCTTC,CASSLAASAYNEQFF
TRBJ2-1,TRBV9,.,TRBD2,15,TGTGCCAGCAGAGACCCCGGGACTAGCGGAAATGAGCAGTTCTTC,CASRDPGTSGNEQFF
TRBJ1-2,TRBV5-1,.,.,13,TGCGCCAGCAGCTTGGAGGCCCCATGGGGCTACACCTTC,CASSLEAPWGYTF
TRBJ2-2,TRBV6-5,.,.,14,TGTGCCAGCAGTTACGAGAGCCGCACCGGGGAGCTGTTTTTT,CASSYESRTGELFF
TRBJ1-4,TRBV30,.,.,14,TGTGCCTGGAGTCAACAGGGACTAAAGGGAAAACTGTTTTTT,CAWSQQGLKGKLFF
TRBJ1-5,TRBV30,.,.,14,TGTGCCTGGACGGTGGGAGGATTCAATCAGCCCCAGCATTTT,CAWTVGGFNQPQHF
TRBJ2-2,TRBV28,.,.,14,TGTGCCAGCATGTTCCAGGGATGGGCCGGGGAGCTGTTTTTT,CASMFQGWAGELFF